This T cell receptor (beta chain) emerged from a study of shared clonotypes between healthy human individuals. The assay was immunoSEQ multiplex PCR, and TCRdb's table has in-frame clones only and misses some. The sample includes approximately 840,000 clones, 95% to 97% of them seen just once. Naive CD8 populations comprised CD45RO-negative cells positively selected for CCR7, excluding terminally differentiated effector memory CD45RA+ cells. The germline V gene encodes CDR1 MDHEN and CDR2 SYDVKM. V lost 2 bases to trimming and J lost 4 bases, with 11 bases between them. CDR3 length: 14 residues. This receptor was identified in a man aged 25 to 45 in good health. Sequences were obtained from naive CD8+ T cells sorted from blood. The chain employs TRBV28 and TRBJ1-2; D is possibly TRBD1 (6 bases). The CDR3 region has the DNA TGTGCCAGCAGTTTAACAACAGGGACCTATGGCTACACCTTC. Residues: CASSLTTGTYGYTF.